This T cell receptor beta chain stems from a study of blood T cell repertoires in COVID-19. Study overall: Sites across the United States, Italy and Spain contributed samples from acute and convalescent COVID-19. The cDNA or gDNA used as material had been derived from T cells, B-cell-depleted T cells, or PBMCs.

Authors' methods: The assay estimated nucleated cells by amplifying reference gene primers. Produced via immunoSEQ multiplex PCR; TCRdb's table is partial and in-frame only. D and trimming come from the DNA, and the V and J calls and clone size come from that table. In the table there are tens of thousands of clones, more than 70% of which are singletons. Germline CDR1 SGHRS, CDR2 YFSETQ. The CDR3 extends over 13 amino acids. Trimming at V came to 2 bases and at J to 6 bases, leaving 2 bases not matched to a gene. This chain links TRBV5-1 with TRBJ2-3, with 8 bases lining up with TRBD2. The receptor comes from an elderly man with active or convalescent COVID-19. Sequencing was performed on peripheral blood. The CDR3 nucleotides are TGCGCCAGCAGCTTCGGGGGGGAGGATACGCAGTATTTT. This encodes CASSFGGEDTQYF.